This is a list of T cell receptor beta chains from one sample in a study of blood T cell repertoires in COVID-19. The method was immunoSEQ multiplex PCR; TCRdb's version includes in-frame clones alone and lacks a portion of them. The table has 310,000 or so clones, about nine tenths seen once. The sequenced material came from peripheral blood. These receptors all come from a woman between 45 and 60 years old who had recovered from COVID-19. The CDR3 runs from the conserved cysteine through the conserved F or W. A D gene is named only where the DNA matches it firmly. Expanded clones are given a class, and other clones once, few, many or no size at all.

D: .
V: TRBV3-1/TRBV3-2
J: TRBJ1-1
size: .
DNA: TGTGCCAGCAGAGATGACAGTATGAACACTGAAGCTTTCTTT
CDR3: CASRDDSMNTEAFF

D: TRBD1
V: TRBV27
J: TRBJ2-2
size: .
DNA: TGTGCCAGCAGTTACACAGGGGGTGGCACCGGGGAGCTGTTTTTT
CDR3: CASSYTGGGTGELFF

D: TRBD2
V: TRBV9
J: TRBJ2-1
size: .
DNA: TGTGCCAGCAGCCTGGGACTAGCGGGAAATGAGCAGTTCTTC
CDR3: CASSLGLAGNEQFF

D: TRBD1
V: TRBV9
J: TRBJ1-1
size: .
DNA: TGTGCCAGCAGCGTAGGAATTGGGACAGGGGACACTGAAGCTTTCTTT
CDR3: CASSVGIGTGDTEAFF

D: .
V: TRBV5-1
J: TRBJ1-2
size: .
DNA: TGCGCCAGCAGCTTGGAGGCGGGACGGGGCTACACCTTC
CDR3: CASSLEAGRGYTF

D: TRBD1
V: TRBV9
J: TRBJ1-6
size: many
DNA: TGTGCCAGCAGCCTCGGACAGGGTGGCAATTCACCCCTCCACTTT
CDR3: CASSLGQGGNSPLHF

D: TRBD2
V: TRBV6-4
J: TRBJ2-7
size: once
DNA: TGTGCCAACACATCATGGCGGGGGGGATCCTCCTACGAGCAGTACTTC
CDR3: CANTSWRGGSSYEQYF

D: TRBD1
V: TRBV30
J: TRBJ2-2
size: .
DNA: TGTGCCTGGAGTGTACGAAGGACAGGGGTGAACACCGGGGAGCTGTTTTTT
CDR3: CAWSVRRTGVNTGELFF

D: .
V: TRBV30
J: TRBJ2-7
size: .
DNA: TGTGCCTGGAGTGTACAGCTCCACGAGCAGTACTTC
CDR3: CAWSVQLHEQYF

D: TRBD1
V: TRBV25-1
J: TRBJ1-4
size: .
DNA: TGTGCCAGCAGTAAGGGACAGCTTAGTAATGAAAAACTGTTTTTT
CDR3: CASSKGQLSNEKLFF

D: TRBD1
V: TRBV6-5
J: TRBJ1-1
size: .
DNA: TGTGCCAGCCAAAGGGACAGGGGGAACACTGAAGCTTTCTTT
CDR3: CASQRDRGNTEAFF

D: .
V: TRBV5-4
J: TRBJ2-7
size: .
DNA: TGTGCCAGCAGCTTGGATCCGGCAGCGACCTACGAGCAGTACTTC
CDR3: CASSLDPAATYEQYF

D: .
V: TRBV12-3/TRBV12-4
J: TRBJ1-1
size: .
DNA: TGTGCCAGCAGCTATGACGGAGACACTGAAGCTTTCTTT
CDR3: CASSYDGDTEAFF

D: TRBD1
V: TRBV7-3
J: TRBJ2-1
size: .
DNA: TGTGCCAGCAGCCTGGACAGGGCTCGGAACAATGAGCAGTTCTTC
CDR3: CASSLDRARNNEQFF

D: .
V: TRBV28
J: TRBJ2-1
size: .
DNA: TGTGCCAGCAGCCGGGGTTGGGGCGGGACGGAGCAGTTCTTC
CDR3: CASSRGWGGTEQFF

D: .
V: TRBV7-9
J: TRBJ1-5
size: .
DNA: TGTGCCAGCAGCTTGGCGGGGCTTAATCAGCCCCAGCATTTT
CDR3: CASSLAGLNQPQHF

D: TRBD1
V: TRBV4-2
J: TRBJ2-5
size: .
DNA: TGTGCCAGCAGCCAGGGACAGGGACTTAACACGGGTCGGGAGACCCAGTACTTC
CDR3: CASSQGQGLNTGRETQYF

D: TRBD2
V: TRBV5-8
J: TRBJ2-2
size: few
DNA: TGTGCCAGCAGCTTGGGTAGCGGGGGATTCACCGGGGAGCTGTTTTTT
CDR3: CASSLGSGGFTGELFF

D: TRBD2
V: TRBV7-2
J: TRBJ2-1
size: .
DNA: TGTGCCAGCAGCTTAGTCGCTAGCGGAACCTACAATGAGCAGTTCTTC
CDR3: CASSLVASGTYNEQFF

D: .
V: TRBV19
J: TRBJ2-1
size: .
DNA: TGTGCCAGTAGTATTCTCAACAGGGAGGAGCAGTTCTTC
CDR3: CASSILNREEQFF

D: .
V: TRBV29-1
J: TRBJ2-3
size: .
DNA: TGCAGCGCTGATAGGGGGGATACGCAGTATTTT
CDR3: CSADRGDTQYF

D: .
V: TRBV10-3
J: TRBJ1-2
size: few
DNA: TGTGCCATCAGATGGTCGGAACGGGATAACTATGGCTACACCTTC
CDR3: CAIRWSERDNYGYTF

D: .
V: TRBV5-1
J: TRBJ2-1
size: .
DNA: TGCGCCAGCAGCCCAACAGGGAACAATGAGCAGTTCTTC
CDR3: CASSPTGNNEQFF

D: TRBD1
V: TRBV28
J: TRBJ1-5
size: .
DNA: TGTGCCAGCAGTGGACAGGGCTTTGGTAATCAGCCCCAGCATTTT
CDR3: CASSGQGFGNQPQHF

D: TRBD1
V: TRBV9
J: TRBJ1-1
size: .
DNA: TGTGCCAGCAGCGGCGGACAGGGGAGGATGAACACTGAAGCTTTCTTT
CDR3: CASSGGQGRMNTEAFF

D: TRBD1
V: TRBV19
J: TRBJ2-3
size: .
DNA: TGTGCCAGTAGTATCCTGACAGGGGGAAGCACAGATACGCAGTATTTT
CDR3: CASSILTGGSTDTQYF

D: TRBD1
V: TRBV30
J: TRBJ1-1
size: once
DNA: TGTGCCTGGAGCCGCGGGACAGGGGGAGTAGTACCTAACACTGAAGCTTTCTTT
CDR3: CAWSRGTGGVVPNTEAFF

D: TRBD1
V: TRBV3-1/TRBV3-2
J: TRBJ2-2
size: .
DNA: TGTGCCAGCAGCCCCCGGGCCAGGGGGCGTACCGGGGAGCTGTTTTTT
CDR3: CASSPRARGRTGELFF

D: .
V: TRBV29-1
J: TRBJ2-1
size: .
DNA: TGCAGCGTTGAAGTATTCGGGAAGGAGCAGTTCTTC
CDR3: CSVEVFGKEQFF